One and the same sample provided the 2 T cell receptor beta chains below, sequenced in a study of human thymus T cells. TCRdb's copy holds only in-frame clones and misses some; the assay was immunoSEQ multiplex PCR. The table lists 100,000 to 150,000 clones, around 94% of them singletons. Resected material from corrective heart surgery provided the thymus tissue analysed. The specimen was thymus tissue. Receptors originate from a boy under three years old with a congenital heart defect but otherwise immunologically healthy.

Here the CDR3 DNA reads TGTGCCAGCACCCCCGGGACAAAGGTTACCCCAGCGTACTGCAGCGACTACGAGCAGTACTTC. Translated: CASTPGTKVTPAYCSDYEQYF. The genes are TRBV28 and TRBJ2-7; possible D gene TRBD1, 6 bases. The CDR3 length is 21 residues. Germline lookup yields CDR1 MDHEN and CDR2 SYDVKM. V was cut by 7 bases and J by 3 bases, with 37 bases left in between.

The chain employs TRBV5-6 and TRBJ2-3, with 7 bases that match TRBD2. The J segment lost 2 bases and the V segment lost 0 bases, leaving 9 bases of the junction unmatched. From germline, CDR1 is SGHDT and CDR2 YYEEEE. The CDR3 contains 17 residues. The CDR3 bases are TGTGCCAGCAGCTTGGATCCCAGCGGGGTGTCCACAGATACGCAGTATTTT. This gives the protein CASSLDPSGVSTDTQYF.